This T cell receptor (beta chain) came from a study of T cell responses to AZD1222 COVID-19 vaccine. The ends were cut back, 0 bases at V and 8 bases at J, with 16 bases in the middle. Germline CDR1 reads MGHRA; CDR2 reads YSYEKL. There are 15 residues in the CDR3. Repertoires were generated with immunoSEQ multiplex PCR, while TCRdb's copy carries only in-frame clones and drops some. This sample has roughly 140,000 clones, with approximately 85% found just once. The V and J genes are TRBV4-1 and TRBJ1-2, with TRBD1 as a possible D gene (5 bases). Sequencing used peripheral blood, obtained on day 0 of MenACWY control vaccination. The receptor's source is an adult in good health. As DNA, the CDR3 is TGCGCCAGCAGCCAAGAGTCAACCGGGGGTAGGGGCTACACCTTC. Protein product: CASSQESTGGRGYTF.